A selection of T cell receptor beta chains follows, all from one sample in a study of blood T cell repertoires in COVID-19. Generated by immunoSEQ multiplex PCR, the TCRdb table keeps only in-frame clones and is missing some. The sample records roughly 98,000 clones, 82% being singletons. Sequences were obtained from peripheral blood. Receptors were obtained from a man aged 65-85 years with active or convalescent COVID-19. Each CDR3 is given with its conserved first and last residue. Each record gives: clone size, V gene, J gene, D gene, CDR3 protein, CDR3 DNA. D genes are given only for firm matches. Only some rows state a clone size, as once, few, many or a class for expanded clones.

size: .; V: TRBV30; J: TRBJ2-7; D: .; CDR3: CAWSNPRISSSYEQYF; DNA: TGTGCCTGGAGTAATCCAAGAATCTCGAGCTCCTACGAGCAGTACTTC
size: few; V: TRBV25-1; J: TRBJ2-1; D: TRBD2; CDR3: CASSESSGGLYNEQFF; DNA: TGTGCCAGCAGTGAATCTAGCGGGGGACTTTACAATGAGCAGTTCTTC
size: .; V: TRBV6-5; J: TRBJ2-1; D: .; CDR3: CASSLAGADNEQFF; DNA: TGTGCCAGCAGCTTGGCAGGGGCCGACAATGAGCAGTTCTTC
size: .; V: TRBV30; J: TRBJ2-2; D: .; CDR3: CAWTGFNTGELFF; DNA: TGTGCCTGGACGGGATTTAACACCGGGGAGCTGTTTTTT
size: .; V: TRBV6-5; J: TRBJ1-6; D: .; CDR3: CASSYSIRGVKSPLHF; DNA: TGTGCCAGCAGTTACTCAATCAGGGGTGTGAAATCACCCCTCCACTTT
size: .; V: TRBV19; J: TRBJ1-6; D: TRBD1; CDR3: CASNIQGLGNSPLHF; DNA: TGTGCCAGTAACATACAGGGGTTGGGGAATTCACCCCTCCACTTT
size: .; V: TRBV5-1; J: TRBJ2-7; D: .; CDR3: CASRLDIAYEQYF; DNA: TGCGCCAGCAGGCTGGACATAGCCTACGAGCAGTACTTC
size: .; V: TRBV5-3; J: TRBJ2-2; D: TRBD2; CDR3: CARSPLAGTNTGELFF; DNA: TGTGCCAGAAGCCCTCTAGCGGGGACGAACACCGGGGAGCTGTTTTTT
size: few; V: TRBV7-9; J: TRBJ2-5; D: TRBD1; CDR3: CASSPGAGGQETQYF; DNA: TGTGCCAGCAGCCCCGGGGCAGGGGGACAAGAGACCCAGTACTTC
size: .; V: TRBV2; J: TRBJ1-1; D: .; CDR3: CASSEDVTGGEAFF; DNA: TGTGCCAGCAGTGAAGACGTGACCGGGGGTGAAGCTTTCTTT
size: .; V: TRBV5-1; J: TRBJ2-1; D: .; CDR3: CASSREVTGTPSHEQFF; DNA: TGCGCCAGCAGCCGGGAGGTAACCGGGACACCATCCCATGAGCAGTTCTTC
size: .; V: TRBV6-2/TRBV6-3; J: TRBJ2-1; D: TRBD2; CDR3: CASSYSPGGLRNEQFF; DNA: TGTGCCAGCAGTTACTCCCCGGGGGGGCTTAGGAATGAGCAGTTCTTC
size: .; V: TRBV11-3; J: TRBJ2-7; D: .; CDR3: CASSSISPNEQYF; DNA: TGTGCCAGCAGCTCAATAAGCCCCAACGAGCAGTACTTC